Below, 32 T cell receptor beta chains from the same sample are listed, as sequenced in a study of CD8 T cells in ankylosing spondylitis. One entry per CDR3 protein, called by TCRdb with MiXCR from the 5' RACE reads. The data contain around 120,000 distinct CDR3 sequences, about 25% of them singletons. Sequencing was carried out using synovial fluid, either unsorted or a sorted T cell fraction (not recorded which). Every receptor here comes from a male donor with ankylosing spondylitis.

The CDR3 is CASRYRVTIDEQYF. CDR3 coding DNA: TGTGCCAGCAGATACAGGGTAACCATCGACGAGCAGTACTTC. V is TRBV27 and J is TRBJ2-7; D perhaps matches TRBD1 (6 bases). Germline V lookup: CDR1 MNHEY, CDR2 SMNVEV (reference sequence). The V and J ends lost 6 bases and 5 bases respectively, with 17 bases between them. This CDR3 contains 14 residues.

This rearrangement joins TRBV3-1 to TRBJ2-1, with D possibly matching TRBD2 (6 bases). CDR3 length equals 12 residues. The V end was cut by 4 bases, the J end by 13 bases, with 14 bases between. Germline V gene data show CDR1 as LGHDT and CDR2 as YNNKEL (reference sequence). The CDR3 loop is CASSRGKDDQFF. The CDR3 DNA follows: TGTGCCAGCAGCCGCGGGAAAGACGACCAGTTCTTC.

This clonotype appeared many times. The chain employs TRBV7-2 and TRBJ2-7; TRBD1 is a possible D gene (6 bases). V dropped 5 bases and J dropped 3 bases, with 14 bases sitting between them. The CDR3 covers 14 residues. Germline-derived CDR1 and CDR2 are SGHTA and FQGNSA. CDR3 DNA sequence: TGTGCCAGCAGCATCCGGACAGATTTCTACGAGCAGTACTTC. Its translation is CASSIRTDFYEQYF. The whole variable domain, remainder taken from reference TRBV7-2 and TRBJ2-7, is GAGVSQSPSNKVTEKGKDVELRCDPISGHTALYWYRQSLGQGLEFLIYFQGNSAPDKSGLPSDRFSAERTGGSVSTLTIQRTQQEDSAVYLCASSIRTDFYEQYFGPGTRLTVT.

This chain's CDR3 is CSVPVIDLNTEAFF. The CDR3 nucleotides are TGCAGCGTTCCTGTTATCGATTTGAACACTGAAGCTTTCTTT. The chain joins TRBV29-1 to TRBJ1-1, with D unclear. Trimming left V 5 bases short and J 0 bases short, with 13 bases between. The CDR3 is 14 residues long. Germline loops: CDR1 SQVTM, CDR2 ANQGSEA.

The chain carries TRBV2 and TRBJ2-7; 12 bases are shared with TRBD2. CDR1 SNHLY and CDR2 FYNNEI come from the germline V gene. V dropped 2 bases and J dropped 7; count of bases not matched to a gene: 9. CDR3 length: 16 residues. This CDR3 is CASSEWTSGNHREQYV. Written as DNA, the CDR3 is TGTGCCAGCAGTGAATGGACTAGCGGGAATCACCGGGAGCAGTACGTC.

The chain recombines TRBV25-1 with TRBJ1-6; TRBD1 agrees at 8 bases. CDR3 length equals 13 residues. Germline assignment: CDR1 MGHDK and CDR2 SYGVNS. V lost 4 bases and J lost 10; bases outside the gene matches: 3. The CDR3 region is CASSGQGRSPLHF. CDR3 nucleotides: TGTGCCAGCAGTGGACAGGGGAGATCACCCCTCCACTTT.

The genes are TRBV6-1 and TRBJ2-5, with D possibly matching TRBD2 (7 bases). This CDR3 has 13 amino acids. V shed 6 bases and J shed 4 bases, with 12 bases lying between them. Looked up from germline, CDR1 is MNHNS and CDR2 is SASEGT. The CDR3 reads CASRGGGGETQYF. CDR3 bases: TGTGCCAGCAGAGGGGGGGGCGGAGAGACCCAGTACTTC.

The chain links TRBV5-1 to TRBJ2-1; 10 nucleotides match TRBD2. The V gene's germline CDR1 is SGHRS and CDR2 YFSETQ. V lost 1 base, J lost 7 bases, and 8 bases stayed unmatched. CDR3 length equals 16 residues. This chain's CDR3 is CASSLSLAGDGNEQFF. The CDR3 bases are TGCGCCAGCAGCTTGAGCCTAGCGGGAGACGGGAATGAGCAGTTCTTC. Complete variable domain (other parts from reference TRBV5-1 and TRBJ2-1): KAGVTQTPRYLIKTRGQQVTLSCSPISGHRSVSWYQQTPGQGLQFLFEYFSETQRNKGNFPGRFSGRQFSNSRSEMNVSTLELGDSALYLCASSLSLAGDGNEQFFGPGTRLTVL.

Ten or more counts support this clonotype. This sequence joins TRBV6-5 and TRBJ1-5, with a tentative D call TRBD1 (6 bases). Germline CDR1 and CDR2: MNHEY and SVGAGI. The CDR3 runs 13 residues. The V end was cut by 6 bases, the J end by 7 bases, with 13 bases between. The CDR3 here is CASSYREGQPQHF. CDR3 in DNA: TGTGCCAGCAGCTACAGGGAAGGCCAGCCCCAGCATTTT.

V is TRBV10-3 and J is TRBJ2-1; D gene ambiguous. Trimming took 0 bases from V and 8 from J, leaving 5 bases between them. There are 12 residues in the CDR3. Germline CDR1 reads ENHRY; CDR2 reads SYGVKD. The CDR3 is CAISESMHEQFF. CDR3 bases: TGTGCCATCAGTGAGTCGATGCATGAGCAGTTCTTC.

The sample holds a few counts of this clonotype. The V gene is TRBV12-3 or TRBV12-4, the J gene TRBJ2-7, with 7 bases aligning to TRBD1. This CDR3 spans 16 amino acids. With 5 bases clipped from V and 0 bases from J, the junction kept 10 bases outside the gene matches. This CDR3 is CASSESGTDSSYEQYV. DNA for the CDR3: TGTGCCAGCAGTGAATCCGGGACAGATTCCTCCTACGAGCAGTACGTC.

Within the sample, this clonotype is medium-sized. The V and J genes are TRBV12-3 or TRBV12-4 and TRBJ1-1, with 7 positions matching TRBD1. This CDR3 spans 14 amino acids. The junction had 12 bases not matched to a gene; V was cut back by 3 bases and J by 11 bases. CDR3 nucleotide sequence: TGTGCCAGCAGTTTCGGACAGGCCCTAAATGGGGCTTTCTTT. Its translation: CASSFGQALNGAFF.

This clonotype was seen only once. The chain employs TRBV10-3 and TRBJ1-6, with 7 bases matching TRBD1. CDR1 is ENHRY and CDR2 is SYGVKD in the germline V gene. The CDR3 runs 14 residues. The V and J ends lost 2 bases and 8 bases, in that order; junction bases with no gene match: 3. As DNA, the CDR3 is TGTGCCATCAGTGAGCGCGGACAGGATTCACCCCTCCACTTT. It yields the protein CAISERGQDSPLHF.

The chain carries TRBV28 and TRBJ2-7; TRBD2 agrees at 8 bases. V gave up 5 bases and J gave up 9 bases; unmatched junction bases: 3. In germline, CDR1 is MDHEN, CDR2 SYDVKM. This CDR3 is 11 amino acids long. CDR3 DNA: TGTGCCAGCAGTCGGGGGGGATTGCAGTACGTC. Encoded protein: CASSRGGLQYV.

The chain carries TRBV15 and TRBJ2-3; TRBD2 might be the D (7 bases). The CDR3 sequence is 16 residues long. CDR1 is LNHNV, CDR2 YYDKDF, per germline (reference sequence). The V end lost 2 bases, the J end lost 4 bases, and 16 bases lay between the germline ends. The CDR3 DNA reads as TGTGCCACCAGCAGATCTCTTGGGGAGGGGGCAGATACGCAGTATTTT. This sequence encodes CATSRSLGEGADTQYF.

The table lists this clonotype with a few counts. J is TRBJ1-2 and V is TRBV24-1; unclear D gene. Germline values: CDR1 KGHDR, CDR2 SFDVKD. This CDR3 comprises 13 residues. Trimming took off 3 bases at V and 3 bases at J, with 7 bases between the two ends. CDR3 DNA sequence: TGTGCCACCAGTGATACCCTGGACTATGGCTACACCTTC. Protein: CATSDTLDYGYTF.

This clonotype was found many times. The chain recombines TRBV18 with TRBJ2-7; D might be TRBD1 (5 bases). V was pared by 5 bases and J by 3 bases, with 11 bases between. Per the germline V gene, CDR1 is KGHSH and CDR2 is LQKENI. This CDR3 has 13 residues. CDR3 amino acids: CASSIQTDYEQYF. CDR3 nucleotides: TGTGCCAGCTCAATACAGACAGACTACGAGCAGTACTTC. Filled out from reference TRBV18 and TRBJ2-7, the complete variable domain reads NAGVMQNPRHLVRRRGQEARLRCSPMKGHSHVYWYRQLPEEGLKFMVYLQKENIIDESGMPKERFSAEFPKEGPSILRIQQVVRGDSAAYFCASSIQTDYEQYFGPGTRLTVT.

V is TRBV7-9 and J is TRBJ1-4, with a tentative D call TRBD1 (6 bases). This CDR3 has 15 residues. Germline CDR1 SEHNR, CDR2 FQNEAQ (reference sequence). The ends were cut back, 10 bases at V and 8 bases at J, with 23 bases in the middle. CDR3 DNA: TGTGCCACTGGGGCAGTGGGACATAATTCAGAAAAACTGTTTTTT. Its protein is CATGAVGHNSEKLFF.

V usage is TRBV6-1 and J usage is TRBJ1-2; maybe TRBD1 (6 bases). Germline V CDR1 and CDR2: MNHNS, SASEGT. Deletions cut 0 bases from V and 5 bases from J, with 16 bases between. The CDR3 is 16 residues long. The CDR3 sequence is CASSEAWGALGYGYTF. CDR3 sequence (DNA): TGTGCCAGCAGTGAAGCGTGGGGGGCCCTTGGTTATGGCTACACCTTC.

The table lists this clonotype with many counts. The chain links TRBV12-3 or TRBV12-4 to TRBJ2-1, with 7 bases aligning to TRBD2. CDR3 length equals 14 residues. Germline trimming cut 6 bases from V and 9 bases from J; bases unmatched to any gene: 11. CDR3 coding DNA: TGTGCCAGCAGCCTTATGGGGAGGGCAGGTGAGCAGTTCTTC. Encoded protein: CASSLMGRAGEQFF.

This clonotype was seen a handful of times. This chain uses TRBV6-2 or TRBV6-3 with TRBJ1-5; no firm D call. With 3 bases removed from V and 4 bases from J, the gap between germline ends came to 10 bases. The CDR3 has 14 amino acids. CDR1 is MNHEY, CDR2 SVGEGT, per germline. The CDR3 nucleotides read TGTGCCAGCAGTTATCGGCAGAAAAATCAGCCCCAGCATTTT. Residues: CASSYRQKNQPQHF.

The chain employs TRBV20-1 and TRBJ2-2; D remains unclear. The CDR3 runs 10 residues. V was cut by 6 bases and J by 8 bases, with 7 bases left in between. The germline gives CDR1 DFQATT, CDR2 SNEGSKA (reference sequence). This chain's CDR3 is CSAQLGELFF. The CDR3 coding sequence is TGCAGTGCCCAACTTGGGGAGCTGTTTTTT.

This clonotype has just a few counts. The V call is TRBV12-3 or TRBV12-4, the J call TRBJ2-7; TRBD1 aligns across 9 bases. The CDR3 extends over 13 amino acids. The V and J ends lost 2 bases and 5 bases, in that order; junction bases with no gene match: 1. As DNA, the CDR3 is TGTGCCAGCAGTTTAACAGGGGGCAACGAGCAGTACTTC. This sequence encodes CASSLTGGNEQYF.

This clonotype was detected only a few times. The gene calls are TRBV15 and TRBJ2-3; possible D gene TRBD1, 5 bases. The CDR3 has 13 amino acids. Germline V gene sequence: CDR1 LNHNV, CDR2 YYDKDF (reference sequence). V was pared by 4 bases and J by 10 bases, with 15 bases between. CDR3 sequence (DNA): TGTGCCACCAGCAAAGACCGCGCCAGGGCGCAGTATTTT. This sequence encodes CATSKDRARAQYF. Variable domain in full (rest from reference TRBV15 and TRBJ2-3): DAMVIQNPRYQVTQFGKPVTLSCSQTLNHNVMYWYQQKSSQAPKLLFHYYDKDFNNEADTPDNFQSRRPNTSFCFLDIRSPGLGDTAMYLCATSKDRARAQYFGPGTRLTVL.

This clonotype was picked up one time. The V gene is TRBV5-1, the J gene TRBJ1-4, with 9 bases that match TRBD1. V lost 3 bases, J lost 0 bases, and 6 bases stayed unmatched. The CDR3 contains 17 residues. The V gene's germline CDR1 is SGHRS and CDR2 YFSETQ. In DNA, the CDR3 is TGCGCCAGCAGCTCAGGACAGGGGCCTGCAACTAATGAAAAACTGTTTTTT. This encodes CASSSGQGPATNEKLFF.

J is TRBJ1-1 and V is TRBV2; TRBD1 matches at 8 bases. Germline trimming cut 10 bases from V and 3 bases from J; bases unmatched to any gene: 7. The CDR3 length is 13 residues. Germline CDR1 SNHLY, CDR2 FYNNEI. As DNA, the CDR3 is TGTGCCACCTCCAGGGGGCAGGACACTGAAGCTTTCTTT. Amino acids: CATSRGQDTEAFF.

This clonotype was seen only a few times. This chain links TRBV5-6 with TRBJ2-1; no clear D. From germline, CDR1 is SGHDT and CDR2 YYEEEE. The V and J ends lost 4 bases and 4 bases respectively, with 9 bases between them. There are 13 residues in the CDR3. CDR3 bases: TGTGCCAGCAGCAACTGGGGTTACAATGAGCAGTTCTTC. This translates into CASSNWGYNEQFF.

This clonotype showed up many times. DNA of the CDR3: TGTGCCAGCAGTTTTTGGGCAGAATACAATGAGCAGTTCTTC. This codes for CASSFWAEYNEQFF. The chain joins TRBV12-3 or TRBV12-4 to TRBJ2-1; D not resolved. V dropped 3 bases and J dropped 4 bases, with 10 bases sitting between them. The CDR3 is made up of 14 amino acids.

This chain uses TRBV7-7 with TRBJ2-2; possible D gene TRBD2, 6 bases. The V gene's germline CDR1 is SSHAT and CDR2 FNYEAQ (reference sequence). The V end lost 5 bases, the J end lost 0 bases, and 16 bases lay between the germline ends. The CDR3 totals 17 residues. This chain's CDR3 is CASSPHPSGANTGELFF. The CDR3, as DNA: TGTGCCAGCAGCCCACATCCCTCGGGGGCGAACACCGGGGAGCTGTTTTTT.

The rearrangement links TRBV5-3 to TRBJ1-2; 7 positions agree with TRBD1. TRBV5-3 is labeled an ORF, and its function is uncertain. The J segment lost 6 bases and the V segment lost 2 bases, leaving 22 bases of the junction unmatched. The CDR3 has 19 amino acids. This CDR3 is CARSLGDSYFQPALDGYTF. The CDR3 DNA reads TGTGCCAGAAGCTTAGGGGACAGCTACTTCCAACCAGCATTGGATGGCTACACCTTC.

The chain couples TRBV7-2 to TRBJ2-7, with D hard to call. CDR3 size: 13 residues. Germline V CDR1 and CDR2: SGHTA, FQGNSA. The CDR3 region is CASSLGYRYEQCV. The CDR3, as DNA: TGTGCCAGCAGCTTAGGGTATCGGTACGAGCAGTGCGTC.

This rearrangement joins TRBV20-1 to TRBJ2-3, with 7 bases identical to TRBD2. There are 13 residues in the CDR3. Trimming cost V 7 bases and J 3 bases; bases outside gene matches: 7. Germline V gene lookup returns CDR1 DFQATT and CDR2 SNEGSKA (reference sequence). The CDR3 loop is CSEEGRGTDTQYF. The CDR3 region has the DNA TGCAGTGAGGAGGGGCGGGGGACAGATACGCAGTATTTT.